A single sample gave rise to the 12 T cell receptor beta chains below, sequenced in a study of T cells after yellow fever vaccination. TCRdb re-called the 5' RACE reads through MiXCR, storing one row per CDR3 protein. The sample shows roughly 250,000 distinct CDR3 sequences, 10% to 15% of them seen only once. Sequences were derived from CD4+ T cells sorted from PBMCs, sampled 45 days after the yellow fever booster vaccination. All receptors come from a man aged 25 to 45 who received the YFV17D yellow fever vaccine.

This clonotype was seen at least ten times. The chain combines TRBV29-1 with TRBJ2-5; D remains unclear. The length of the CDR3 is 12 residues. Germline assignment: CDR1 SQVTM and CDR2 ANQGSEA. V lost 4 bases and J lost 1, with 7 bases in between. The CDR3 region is CSVVGIQETQYF. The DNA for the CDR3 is TGCAGCGTTGTAGGGATCCAAGAGACCCAGTACTTC. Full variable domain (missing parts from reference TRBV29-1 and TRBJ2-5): SAVISQKPSRDICQRGTSLTIQCQVDSQVTMMFWYRQQPGQSLTLIATANQGSEATYESGFVIDKFPISRPNLTFSTLTVSNMSPEDSSIYLCSVVGIQETQYFGPGTRLLVL.

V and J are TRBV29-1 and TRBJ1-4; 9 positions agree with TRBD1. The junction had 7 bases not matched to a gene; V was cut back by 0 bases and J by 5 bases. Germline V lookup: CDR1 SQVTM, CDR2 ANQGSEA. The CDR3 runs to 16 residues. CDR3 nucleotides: TGCAGCGTTGAAGATCTAAGGGACAGGGAGAATGAAAAACTGTTTTTT. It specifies CSVEDLRDRENEKLFF.

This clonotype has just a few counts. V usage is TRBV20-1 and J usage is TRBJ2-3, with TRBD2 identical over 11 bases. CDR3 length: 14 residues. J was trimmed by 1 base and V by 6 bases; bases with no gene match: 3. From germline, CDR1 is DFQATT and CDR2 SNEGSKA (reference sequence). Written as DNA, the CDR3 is TGCAGTGCCGTGACTAGCGGGGGCACAGATACGCAGTATTTT. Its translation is CSAVTSGGTDTQYF.

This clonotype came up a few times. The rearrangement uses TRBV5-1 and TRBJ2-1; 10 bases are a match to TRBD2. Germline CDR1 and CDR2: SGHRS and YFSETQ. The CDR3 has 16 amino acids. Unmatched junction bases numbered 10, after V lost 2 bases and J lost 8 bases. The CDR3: CASSFLAGVWGDEQFF. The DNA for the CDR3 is TGCGCCAGCAGCTTTCTAGCGGGAGTATGGGGCGATGAGCAGTTCTTC.

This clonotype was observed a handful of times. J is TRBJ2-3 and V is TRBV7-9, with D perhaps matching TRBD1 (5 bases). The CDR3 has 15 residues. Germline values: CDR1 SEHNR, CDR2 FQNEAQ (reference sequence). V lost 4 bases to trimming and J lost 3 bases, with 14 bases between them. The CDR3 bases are TGTGCCAGCAGCTCACAGGCTTCAATAACAGATACGCAGTATTTT. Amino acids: CASSSQASITDTQYF.

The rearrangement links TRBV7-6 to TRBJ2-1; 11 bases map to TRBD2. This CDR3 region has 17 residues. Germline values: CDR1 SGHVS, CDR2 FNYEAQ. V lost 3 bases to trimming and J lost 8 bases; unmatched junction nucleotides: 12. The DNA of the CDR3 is TGTGCCAGCAGCTTTTCACCCTCAGGACTAGCGGGTTATGAGCAGTTCTTC. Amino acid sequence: CASSFSPSGLAGYEQFF.

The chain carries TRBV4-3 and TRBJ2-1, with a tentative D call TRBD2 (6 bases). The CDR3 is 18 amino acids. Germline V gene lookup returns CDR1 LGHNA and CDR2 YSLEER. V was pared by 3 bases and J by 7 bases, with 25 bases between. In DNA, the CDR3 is TGCGCCAGCAGCCAGGACGTAGGGCTAGCTGGAGGGTGGAATGAGCAGTTCTTC. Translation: CASSQDVGLAGGWNEQFF.

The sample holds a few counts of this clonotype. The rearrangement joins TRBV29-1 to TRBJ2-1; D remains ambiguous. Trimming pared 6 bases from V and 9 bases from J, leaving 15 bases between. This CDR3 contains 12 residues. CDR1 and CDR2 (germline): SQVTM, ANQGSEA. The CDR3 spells CSVRPKALEQFF. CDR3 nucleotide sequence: TGCAGCGTGAGACCGAAAGCACTTGAGCAGTTCTTC.

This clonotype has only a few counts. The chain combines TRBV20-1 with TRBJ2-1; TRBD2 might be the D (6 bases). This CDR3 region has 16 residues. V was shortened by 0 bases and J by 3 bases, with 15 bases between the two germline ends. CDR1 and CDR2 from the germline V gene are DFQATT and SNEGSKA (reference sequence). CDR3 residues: CSARDRSGENYNEQFF. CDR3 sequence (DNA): TGCAGTGCTAGAGATCGATCGGGGGAAAACTACAATGAGCAGTTCTTC.

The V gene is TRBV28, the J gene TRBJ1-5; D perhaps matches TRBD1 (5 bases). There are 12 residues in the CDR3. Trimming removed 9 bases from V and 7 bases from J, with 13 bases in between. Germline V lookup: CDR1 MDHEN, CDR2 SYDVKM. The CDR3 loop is CASCRDPQPQHF. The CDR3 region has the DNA TGTGCCAGTTGCCGGGACCCCCAGCCCCAGCATTTT.

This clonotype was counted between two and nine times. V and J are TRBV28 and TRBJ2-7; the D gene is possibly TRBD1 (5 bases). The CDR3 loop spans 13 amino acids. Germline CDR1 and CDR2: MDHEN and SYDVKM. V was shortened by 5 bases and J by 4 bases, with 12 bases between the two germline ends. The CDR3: CASSHQGVYEQYF. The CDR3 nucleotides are TGTGCCAGCAGTCATCAAGGGGTTTACGAGCAGTACTTC.

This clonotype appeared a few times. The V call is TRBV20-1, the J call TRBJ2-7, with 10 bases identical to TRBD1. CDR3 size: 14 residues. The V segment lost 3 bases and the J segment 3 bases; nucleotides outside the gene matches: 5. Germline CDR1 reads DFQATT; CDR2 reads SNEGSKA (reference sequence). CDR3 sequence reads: CSASRGDRGYEQYF. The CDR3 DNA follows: TGCAGTGCTAGCCGTGGGGACAGGGGCTACGAGCAGTACTTC.